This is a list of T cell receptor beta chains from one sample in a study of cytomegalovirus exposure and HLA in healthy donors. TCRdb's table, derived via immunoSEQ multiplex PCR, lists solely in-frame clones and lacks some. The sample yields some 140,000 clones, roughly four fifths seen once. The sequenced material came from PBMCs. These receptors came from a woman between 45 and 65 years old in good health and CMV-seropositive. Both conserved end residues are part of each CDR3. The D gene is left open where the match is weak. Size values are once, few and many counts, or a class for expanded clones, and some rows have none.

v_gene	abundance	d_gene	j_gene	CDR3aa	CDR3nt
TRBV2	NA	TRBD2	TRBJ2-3	CASILAGGSDTQYF	TGTGCCAGCATATTAGCGGGGGGGAGTGATACGCAGTATTTT
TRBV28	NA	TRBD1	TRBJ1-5	CASSTGGNQPQHF	TGTGCCAGCAGCACAGGGGGCAATCAGCCCCAGCATTTT
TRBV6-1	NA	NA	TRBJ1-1	CASRGLDSQGPEAFF	TGTGCCAGCAGGGGCTTGGACAGCCAAGGACCTGAAGCTTTCTTT
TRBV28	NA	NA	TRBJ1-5	CASSLGPGMEPQHF	TGTGCCAGCAGTTTAGGTCCGGGGATGGAGCCCCAGCATTTT
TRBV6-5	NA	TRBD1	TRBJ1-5	CASSLRQGGNQPQHF	TGTGCCAGCAGCCTGAGACAGGGAGGCAATCAGCCCCAGCATTTT
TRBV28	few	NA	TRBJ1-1	CASSLLSKRAFF	TGTGCCAGCAGTTTATTAAGTAAGAGGGCTTTCTTT
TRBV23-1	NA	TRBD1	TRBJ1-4	CASSQPPPSRGRTNEKLFF	TGCGCCAGCAGTCAACCCCCCCCCAGCAGGGGGCGTACTAATGAAAAACTGTTTTTT
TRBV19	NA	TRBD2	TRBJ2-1	CASSARLAGRLHEQFF	TGTGCCAGTAGTGCCCGACTAGCGGGAAGGTTGCATGAGCAGTTCTTC
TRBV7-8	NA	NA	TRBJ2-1	CASRLYNEQFF	TGTGCCAGCAGACTTTACAATGAGCAGTTCTTC
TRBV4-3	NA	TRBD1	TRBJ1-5	CASSQEFGTGGQPQHF	TGCGCCAGCAGCCAAGAGTTCGGGACAGGGGGTCAGCCCCAGCATTTT
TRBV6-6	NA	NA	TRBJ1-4	CASRDDRTVNGKLFF	TGTGCCAGCAGAGATGACAGGACAGTTAATGGAAAACTGTTTTTT
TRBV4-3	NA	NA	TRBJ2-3	CASSQDGGSGGTDTQYF	TGCGCCAGCAGCCAAGATGGTGGGAGCGGAGGCACAGATACGCAGTATTTT
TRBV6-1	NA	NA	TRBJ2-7	CASSEAMTGPYEQYF	TGTGCCAGCAGTGAGGCCATGACAGGCCCCTACGAGCAGTACTTC
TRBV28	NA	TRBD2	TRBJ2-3	CASKERAGGTQYF	TGTGCCAGCAAAGAACGGGCGGGGGGTACGCAGTATTTT
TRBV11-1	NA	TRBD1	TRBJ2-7	CASSSKDRGTYEQYF	TGTGCCAGCAGCTCCAAGGACAGGGGCACCTACGAGCAGTACTTC
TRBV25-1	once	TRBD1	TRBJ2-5	CASSELAGGEETQYF	TGTGCCAGCAGTGAACTGGCAGGGGGTGAAGAGACCCAGTACTTC
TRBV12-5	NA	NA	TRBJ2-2	CASGLVLGGTGELFF	TGTGCTAGTGGTTTGGTACTCGGAGGCACCGGGGAGCTGTTTTTT
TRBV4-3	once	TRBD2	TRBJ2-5	CASSHLTSGGAQETQYF	TGCGCCAGCAGCCACCTTACGAGCGGGGGGGCCCAAGAGACCCAGTACTTC
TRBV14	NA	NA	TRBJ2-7	CASSRGPYEQYF	TGTGCCAGCAGCCGCGGTCCCTACGAGCAGTACTTC
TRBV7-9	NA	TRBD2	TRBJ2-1	CASSSSWVSGGRNEQFF	TGTGCCAGCAGCTCCTCCTGGGTTAGCGGGGGGAGAAATGAGCAGTTCTTC
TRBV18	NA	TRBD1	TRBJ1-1	CASSPSTGPMGAFF	TGTGCCAGCTCACCCTCGACAGGGCCCATGGGAGCTTTCTTT
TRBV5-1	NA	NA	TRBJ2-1	CASSFGQNNEQFF	TGCGCCAGCAGCTTTGGGCAGAACAATGAGCAGTTCTTC
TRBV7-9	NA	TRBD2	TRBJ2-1	CASSLAAGGYNEQFF	TGTGCCAGCAGCTTAGCAGCGGGGGGCTACAATGAGCAGTTCTTC
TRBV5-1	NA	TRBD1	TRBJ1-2	CASSSPGQGMGYGYTF	TGCGCCAGCAGCTCGCCCGGACAGGGTATGGGCTATGGCTACACCTTC
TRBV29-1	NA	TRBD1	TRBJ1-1	CSVVSSPSTGGEYEAFF	TGCAGCGTCGTTAGCTCCCCTAGTACAGGGGGCGAGTATGAAGCTTTCTTT
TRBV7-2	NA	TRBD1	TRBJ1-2	CASSLGQTTNYGYTF	TGTGCCAGCAGCTTGGGACAGACCACTAACTATGGCTACACCTTC
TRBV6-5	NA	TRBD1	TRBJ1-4	CASRGGQGSREKLFF	TGTGCCAGCAGGGGAGGACAGGGGAGTCGCGAAAAACTGTTTTTT
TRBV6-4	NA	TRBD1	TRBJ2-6	CAIGQGLPGANVLTF	TGTGCCATAGGACAGGGGTTACCTGGGGCCAACGTCCTGACTTTC
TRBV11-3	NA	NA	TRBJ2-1	CASSFTPGTNNNGQFF	TGTGCCAGCAGCTTTACCCCGGGGACAAATAACAATGGGCAGTTCTTC
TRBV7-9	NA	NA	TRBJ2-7	CASRLSVGLGDEQYF	TGTGCCAGCAGACTCTCCGTGGGACTGGGGGACGAGCAGTACTTC
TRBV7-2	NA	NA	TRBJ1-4	CASSLVGGEKLFF	TGTGCCAGCAGCTTAGTAGGGGGTGAAAAACTGTTTTTT
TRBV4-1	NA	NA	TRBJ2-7	CASSQDPGSEQYF	TGCGCCAGCAGCCAAGATCCGGGGAGCGAGCAGTACTTC
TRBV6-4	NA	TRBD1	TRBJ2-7	CAQGTAPYEQYF	TGTGCCCAAGGGACAGCCCCCTACGAGCAGTACTTC
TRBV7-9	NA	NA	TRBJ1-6	CASSPRARGSPLHF	TGTGCCAGCAGCCCGCGGGCCCGGGGTTCACCCCTCCACTTT
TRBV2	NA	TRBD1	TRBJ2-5	CASSGWTGIPETQYF	TGTGCCAGCAGTGGGTGGACAGGTATTCCGGAGACCCAGTACTTC
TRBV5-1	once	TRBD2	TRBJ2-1	CASSLFGRGGEQFF	TGCGCCAGCAGCTTGTTTGGCCGCGGGGGTGAGCAGTTCTTC
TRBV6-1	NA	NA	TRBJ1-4	CASSVLRGENEKLFF	TGTGCCAGCAGTGTTCTACGAGGAGAAAATGAAAAACTGTTTTTT
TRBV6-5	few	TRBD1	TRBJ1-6	CASSRDRGLSPLHF	TGTGCCAGCAGTAGGGACAGGGGGCTTTCCCCCCTCCACTTT
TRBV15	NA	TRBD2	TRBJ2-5	CATSSGGDASGAQYF	TGTGCCACCAGCAGCGGGGGGGACGCCTCCGGGGCCCAGTACTTC
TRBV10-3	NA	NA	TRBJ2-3	CAITVGAGTDTQYF	TGTGCCATCACGGTAGGGGCAGGGACAGATACGCAGTATTTT
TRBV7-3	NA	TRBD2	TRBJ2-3	CASSSMGGADTQYF	TGTGCCAGCAGCTCCATGGGGGGGGCAGATACGCAGTATTTT
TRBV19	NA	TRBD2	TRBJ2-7	CASSPGREVDEQYF	TGTGCCAGTAGCCCCGGGAGGGAAGTCGACGAGCAGTACTTC
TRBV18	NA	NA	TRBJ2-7	CASSPPASYEQYF	TGTGCCAGCTCACCACCGGCCAGCTACGAGCAGTACTTC
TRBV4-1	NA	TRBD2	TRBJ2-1	CASSQRGYNEQFF	TGCGCCAGCAGCCAGCGGGGGTACAATGAGCAGTTCTTC
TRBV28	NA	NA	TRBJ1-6	CASSTQYNSPLHF	TGTGCCAGCAGTACGCAGTATAATTCACCCCTCCACTTT
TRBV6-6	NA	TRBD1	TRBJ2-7	CASRPDRGIAYEQYF	TGTGCCAGCAGACCCGACAGGGGTATCGCCTACGAGCAGTACTTC
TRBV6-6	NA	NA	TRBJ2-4	CASSYAAVAKNIQYF	TGTGCCAGCAGCTACGCGGCGGTAGCCAAAAACATTCAGTACTTC
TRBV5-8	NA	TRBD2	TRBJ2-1	CASILSGGVESYNEQFF	TGTGCCAGCATCCTAAGTGGGGGGGTCGAGTCCTACAATGAGCAGTTCTTC
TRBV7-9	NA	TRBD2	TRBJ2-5	CASSLDRLAGSETQYF	TGTGCCAGCAGCTTAGACCGGCTAGCGGGGTCAGAGACCCAGTACTTC
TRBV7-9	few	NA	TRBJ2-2	CASSPPSNTGELFF	TGTGCCAGCAGCCCCCCCAGTAACACCGGGGAGCTGTTTTTT
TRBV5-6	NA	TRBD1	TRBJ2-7	CASRRTGEALEQYF	TGTGCCAGCAGGAGGACAGGGGAGGCTCTCGAGCAGTACTTC
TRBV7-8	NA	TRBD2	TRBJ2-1	CASSLAGGGAMNEQFF	TGTGCCAGCAGCTTAGCGGGCGGGGGGGCCATGAATGAGCAGTTCTTC
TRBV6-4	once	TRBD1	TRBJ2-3	CASRTGQATDTQYF	TGTGCCAGCAGAACAGGACAGGCCACAGATACGCAGTATTTT